This record concerns one TCR beta chain sequence. Its antigen is unidentified. Germline lookup yields CDR1 SGHVS and CDR2 FNYEAQ. The V and J ends lost 1 base and 6 bases, in that order; junction bases with no gene match: 8. This CDR3 is built from 16 residues. Unique molecular identifiers were incorporated when the TCRbeta library was constructed. TCRdb re-called the PCR reads with MiXCR, one entry per CDR3 protein. The sample shows some 600,000 distinct CDR3 sequences, 10% to 15% of them seen only once. The data stem from a study of T-cell reconstitution after alpha-beta-depleted transplantation in children. General observations from the study: Expanded clones from the graft, numbering several hundred, reportedly supplied alpha-beta T cells about two months after transplant. The origin of high day-60 TCRbeta diversity in some patients lay in surviving recipient T cells and thymic progenitors. One year after transplant, T-cell counts and diversity came mostly from newly produced T cells.

The sequence was collected from a male patient younger than 18 who had a stem cell transplant for acute myeloid leukemia, so the T cells may come from the graft donor. The chain recombines TRBV7-6 with TRBJ2-5, with 10 bases that match TRBD2. The sequences come from PBMCs, mostly from graft donor cells, collected 360 days after TCRalphabeta/CD19-depleted stem cell transplant. As DNA, the CDR3 is TGTGCCAGCAGCTTAGTGGTCCTAGCGGGAGAACAGACCCAGTACTTC. Translated, it gives CASSLVVLAGEQTQYF.